The next 7 T cell receptor beta chains were all read from a single sample in a study of blood T cell repertoires in COVID-19. The protocol was immunoSEQ multiplex PCR, while the TCRdb copy is restricted to in-frame clones and leaves out a portion. The table has under 95,000 clones, 87% seen once. The sample comprised peripheral blood. Source of these receptors: a man in his 60s with acute or convalescent COVID-19.

The chain has TRBV9 and TRBJ1-2; D uncertain. Trimming took off 0 bases at V and 1 base at J, with 7 bases between the two ends. CDR1 is SGDLS, CDR2 YYNGEE, per germline. The CDR3 is 14 residues long. CDR3 loop: CASSVVDNNYGYTF. The CDR3 DNA reads as TGTGCCAGCAGCGTAGTCGACAATAACTATGGCTACACCTTC. Using reference TRBV9 and TRBJ1-2 for the parts outside the CDR3, the full variable domain is DSGVTQTPKHLITATGQRVTLRCSPRSGDLSVYWYQQSLDQGLQFLIQYYNGEERAKGNILERFSAQQFPDLHSELNLSSLELGDSALYFCASSVVDNNYGYTFGSGTRLTVV.

V is TRBV19 and J is TRBJ1-6; 10 bases match TRBD1. Germline trimming cut 5 bases from V and 9 bases from J; bases unmatched to any gene: 10. The CDR3 sequence is 16 residues long. Germline lookup yields CDR1 LNHDA and CDR2 SQIVND (reference sequence). The DNA for the CDR3 is TGTGCCAGTAGTGTAGCCGGGACAGGGGTTTCTTCACCCCTCCACTTT. Residues: CASSVAGTGVSSPLHF.

Only a few counts were recorded for this clone. This chain uses TRBV5-1 with TRBJ1-2; TRBD1 matches at 7 bases. The CDR3 totals 13 residues. J gave up 8 bases and V 6 bases, and 10 bases lay outside the gene matches. Germline assignment: CDR1 SGHRS and CDR2 YFSETQ. The CDR3 region is CASTNQGVRGYTF. CDR3 sequence (DNA): TGCGCCAGCACCAACCAGGGGGTTCGGGGCTACACCTTC.

This clone has just a few counts. This sequence joins TRBV7-9 and TRBJ1-5; 8 bases match TRBD1. This CDR3 contains 14 residues. The germline V gene has CDR1 SEHNR and CDR2 FQNEAQ (reference sequence). Trimming took 5 bases from V and 8 from J; bases not matched to a gene: 8. As DNA, the CDR3 is TGTGCCAGCAGCCCGACAGGGGACTGGGAGCCCCAGCATTTT. Its translation: CASSPTGDWEPQHF. The whole variable domain, filled in from reference TRBV7-9 and TRBJ1-5, reads DTGVSQNPRHKITKRGQNVTFRCDPISEHNRLYWYRQTLGQGPEFLTYFQNEAQLEKSRLLSDRFSAERPKGSFSTLEIQRTEQGDSAMYLCASSPTGDWEPQHFGDGTRLSIL.

J is TRBJ1-1 and V is TRBV5-1, with unresolved D. Trimming pared 4 bases from V and 1 base from J, leaving 8 bases between. Germline lookup yields CDR1 SGHRS and CDR2 YFSETQ. The CDR3 length is 13 residues. CDR3 loop: CASSLRQNTEAFF. In DNA, the CDR3 is TGCGCCAGCAGCCTTCGACAGAACACTGAAGCTTTCTTT.

The V call is TRBV30, the J call TRBJ1-4; no firm D call. This CDR3 is 15 amino acids long. CDR1 and CDR2 (germline): GTSNPN, SVGIG (reference sequence). V lost 2 bases and J 8 bases, leaving 18 bases between the germline ends. CDR3 DNA sequence: TGTGCCTGGAGTAATTTGGGGAGAGTTGGAGAAAAACTGTTTTTT. Its protein product is CAWSNLGRVGEKLFF.

The table lists this clone with a count of one. V gene TRBV10-2 combines with J gene TRBJ1-6; the D gene is possibly TRBD1 (6 bases). The V gene's germline CDR1 is WSHSY and CDR2 SAAADI. Between the trimmed V and J ends, which lost 1 base and 7 bases, there was a span of 8 bases. The CDR3 totals 14 residues. The CDR3 nucleotides are TGCGCCAGCAGTGAGTGGACAGCAAATTCACCCCTCCACTTT. Protein: CASSEWTANSPLHF.